A single sample gave rise to the 24 T cell receptor beta chains below, sequenced in a study of cytomegalovirus exposure and HLA in healthy donors. PCR used 60 Vbeta primers and 13 Jbeta primers. This table comes from immunoSEQ multiplex PCR, and its TCRdb copy is limited to in-frame clones, with some not included. This table holds 150,000 or so clones, 84% found once. The sequencing sample was made of PBMCs. Receptors were obtained from a young man in good health and CMV-seronegative.

Only a few counts were recorded for this clone. J is TRBJ1-1 and V is TRBV5-1; tentative D call: TRBD1 (6 bases). The CDR3 runs to 12 residues. Germline V gene lookup returns CDR1 SGHRS and CDR2 YFSETQ. V lost 4 bases and J 8 bases, leaving 12 bases between the germline ends. The CDR3 coding sequence is TGCGCCAGCAGCACAGGGACAAGGGAAGCTTTCTTT. It translates to CASSTGTREAFF.

In its sample, this clone was seen a few times. This sequence joins TRBV2 and TRBJ1-6, with D unclear. This CDR3 region has 14 residues. V dropped 2 bases and J dropped 7 bases, with 9 bases sitting between them. Germline loops: CDR1 SNHLY, CDR2 FYNNEI. CDR3 region: CASSEIGRNSPLHF. The CDR3 region has the DNA TGTGCCAGCAGTGAAATTGGTCGGAATTCACCCCTCCACTTT.

The chain links TRBV5-5 to TRBJ1-2, with D hard to call. Looked up from germline, CDR1 is SGHKS and CDR2 is YYEKEE (reference sequence). The germline V and J ends were trimmed by 4 bases and 4 bases, with 11 bases remaining between them. The CDR3 totals 13 residues. CDR3: CASSPTGPYGYTF. The CDR3 coding sequence is TGTGCCAGCAGCCCCACGGGTCCCTATGGCTACACCTTC.

This clone has just one count. V usage is TRBV19 and J usage is TRBJ1-5, with D possibly matching TRBD1 (6 bases). Germline V gene sequence: CDR1 LNHDA, CDR2 SQIVND (reference sequence). The CDR3 spans 15 residues. Between the trimmed V and J ends, which lost 4 bases and 3 bases, there was a span of 13 bases. CDR3 protein: CASSTGGANNQPQHF. CDR3 coding DNA: TGTGCCAGTAGTACCGGGGGGGCGAACAATCAGCCCCAGCATTTT.

CDR3 sequence (DNA): TGCGCCAGCAGCCTGTTAGCGGGCTCGGGCACCGGGGAGCTGTTTTTT. Protein: CASSLLAGSGTGELFF. The J gene is TRBJ2-2, the V gene TRBV5-1; 7 positions match TRBD2. Losses at the gene ends were 4 bases for V and 4 bases for J; bases not matched to a gene: 10. CDR1 is SGHRS and CDR2 is YFSETQ in the germline V gene. The length of the CDR3 is 16 residues.

The chain employs TRBV7-9 and TRBJ2-5; 12 positions match TRBD1. V lost 6 bases and J lost 7; bases outside the gene matches: 6. The CDR3 has 14 amino acids. Looked up from germline, CDR1 is SEHNR and CDR2 is FQNEAQ (reference sequence). The CDR3 spells CASRGQGATGTQYF. DNA for the CDR3: TGTGCCAGCAGGGGACAGGGGGCTACTGGGACCCAGTACTTC.

The chain recombines TRBV6-5 with TRBJ1-2; D is uncertain. The germline gives CDR1 MNHEY, CDR2 SVGAGI. Trimming cost V 6 bases and J 1 base, with 9 bases left between them. The CDR3 is 13 residues long. The CDR3 protein is CASSSTDNYGYTF. The CDR3 bases are TGTGCCAGCAGCTCCACAGATAACTATGGCTACACCTTC.

V is TRBV29-1 and J is TRBJ2-3, with unresolved D. The CDR3 runs to 11 residues. The V gene lost 6 bases and the J gene lost 0 bases, with 4 bases spanning the gap. Germline CDR1 is SQVTM and CDR2 is ANQGSEA. The CDR3 here is CSVTSTDTQYF. CDR3 bases: TGCAGCGTAACTAGCACAGATACGCAGTATTTT.

The genes are TRBV7-2 and TRBJ1-6; TRBD1 is a possible D gene (6 bases). The V end was cut by 1 base, the J end by 6 bases, with 16 bases between. This CDR3 has 17 amino acids. Germline V gene lookup returns CDR1 SGHTA and CDR2 FQGNSA. The CDR3 DNA sequence: TGTGCCAGCAGCTTAGGGTTCAGGGGTTCACGTAATTCACCCCTCCACTTT. It is translated as CASSLGFRGSRNSPLHF.

The J gene is TRBJ1-4, the V gene TRBV19; D is unclear. This CDR3 spans 15 amino acids. V lost 3 bases, J lost 3 bases, and 11 bases lay in between. Germline CDR1 LNHDA, CDR2 SQIVND (reference sequence). The CDR3 protein is CASSIGKRANEKLFF. In DNA form, the CDR3 reads TGTGCCAGTAGTATCGGGAAGAGGGCTAATGAAAAACTGTTTTTT.

The J gene is TRBJ2-7, the V gene TRBV5-1; 11 bases align to TRBD1. The germline CDR1 and CDR2 sequences are SGHRS and YFSETQ. Germline trimming cut 3 bases from V and 4 bases from J; bases unmatched to any gene: 3. The CDR3 has 14 residues. CDR3: CASSSGTGGYEQYF. CDR3 bases: TGCGCCAGCAGCTCTGGGACAGGGGGTTACGAGCAGTACTTC.

This clone was recorded only once. The chain carries TRBV7-8 and TRBJ2-7; 16 bases map to TRBD2. The trim removed 0 bases at V and 6 bases at J, leaving 14 bases unmatched. The CDR3 sequence is 20 residues long. Germline-derived CDR1 and CDR2 are SGHVS and FQNEAQ. Written as DNA, the CDR3 is TGTGCCAGCAGCTTAGCCGGGACTAGCGGGAGGGCCACCCACCTAGGCGAGCAGTACTTC. As protein: CASSLAGTSGRATHLGEQYF.

The chain employs TRBV29-1 and TRBJ2-1, with D perhaps matching TRBD2 (5 bases). This CDR3 has 18 residues. The V and J ends lost 2 bases and 0 bases respectively, with 20 bases between them. Looked up from germline, CDR1 is SQVTM and CDR2 is ANQGSEA. CDR3 bases: TGCAGCGTTGAACTCCAGGCCGAGGGCGTATACTCCTACAATGAGCAGTTCTTC. It encodes CSVELQAEGVYSYNEQFF.

This clone was seen a single time. The CDR3 protein is CASSAPLRGGKGYTF. The DNA for the CDR3 is TGTGCCAGTAGTGCCCCCCTTAGGGGGGGTAAAGGCTACACCTTC. The chain is built from TRBV19 and TRBJ1-2; a possible D gene is TRBD1 (6 bases). CDR3 length: 15 residues. V dropped 5 bases and J dropped 8 bases, with 21 bases sitting between them. Germline CDR1 is LNHDA and CDR2 is SQIVND (reference sequence).

For this clone: Additional DNA sequences in this sample encode the identical CDR3. This sequence joins TRBV19 and TRBJ1-5, with D possibly matching TRBD1 (5 bases). The V end lost 6 bases, the J end lost 2 bases, and 14 bases lay between the germline ends. CDR1 LNHDA and CDR2 SQIVND come from the germline V gene (reference sequence). The CDR3 sequence is 15 residues long. Here the CDR3 DNA reads TGTGCCAGTAGGCGACAGCTCAATGGCAATCAGCCCCAGCATTTT. Translation: CASRRQLNGNQPQHF.

The chain joins TRBV19 to TRBJ1-2; 8 bases align to TRBD1. The CDR3 contains 15 residues. Trimming at V came to 8 bases and at J to 1 base, leaving 9 bases not matched to a gene. Germline V gene sequence: CDR1 LNHDA, CDR2 SQIVND (reference sequence). The CDR3 bases are TGTGCCAGTCGTCTTACAGGGGGTCTTAACTATGGCTACACCTTC. The encoded protein is CASRLTGGLNYGYTF.

V usage is TRBV6-1 and J usage is TRBJ2-3; TRBD2 aligns across 12 bases. The germline V gene encodes CDR1 MNHNS and CDR2 SASEGT. This CDR3 is built from 15 residues. The J segment lost 6 bases and the V segment lost 7 bases, leaving 8 bases of the junction unmatched. CDR3 protein: CASITASGRADTQYF. The DNA for the CDR3 is TGTGCCAGCATCACGGCTAGCGGGAGGGCCGATACGCAGTATTTT.

The chain combines TRBV19 with TRBJ2-1; 8 bases fit TRBD1. CDR1 and CDR2 from the germline V gene are LNHDA and SQIVND (reference sequence). CDR3 length: 14 residues. Losses at the gene ends were 6 bases for V and 6 bases for J; bases not matched to a gene: 7. CDR3 loop: CASRGQGMGNEQFF. CDR3 in DNA: TGTGCCAGTAGAGGACAGGGTATGGGCAATGAGCAGTTCTTC.

The genes are TRBV2 and TRBJ1-4, with a tentative D call TRBD1 (5 bases). The CDR3 consists of 13 residues. V lost 11 bases and J lost 4, with 14 bases in between. Germline V gene data show CDR1 as SNHLY and CDR2 as FYNNEI. The CDR3 loop reads CAGGGALNEKLFF. The DNA of the CDR3 is TGTGCCGGGGGGGGAGCCCTTAATGAAAAACTGTTTTTT.

This chain's CDR3 is CASSLAPGHPSHF. The CDR3 coding sequence is TGTGCCAGCAGCCTGGCCCCGGGACACCCCTCGCATTTT. V and J are TRBV7-3 and TRBJ1-5; D perhaps matches TRBD1 (6 bases). From germline, CDR1 is SGHTA and CDR2 FQGTGA. This CDR3 contains 13 residues. V was trimmed by 5 bases and J by 15 bases, leaving 20 bases between them.

The chain recombines TRBV28 with TRBJ2-5, with D perhaps TRBD1 (5 bases). Germline CDR1 is MDHEN and CDR2 is SYDVKM. CDR3 length: 13 residues. V was shortened by 3 bases and J by 7 bases, with 12 bases between the two germline ends. The CDR3 spells CASSLQGIGTQYF. The DNA for the CDR3 is TGTGCCAGCAGTTTGCAGGGAATCGGGACCCAGTACTTC.

The chain links TRBV7-2 to TRBJ2-1, with 9 bases aligning to TRBD1. Germline V gene sequence: CDR1 SGHTA, CDR2 FQGNSA. Trimming cost V 4 bases and J 4 bases; bases outside gene matches: 8. The CDR3 extends over 16 amino acids. This CDR3 reads CASSSEGTGRYNEQFF. The CDR3 nucleotides read TGTGCCAGCAGCTCCGAGGGGACAGGGAGATACAATGAGCAGTTCTTC.

Worth noting for this clone: The same CDR3 is also encoded by other DNA sequences in this sample. This sequence joins TRBV6-5 and TRBJ2-7, with TRBD1 identical over 9 bases. The J segment lost 4 bases and the V segment lost 5 bases, leaving 6 bases of the junction unmatched. Germline CDR1 reads MNHEY; CDR2 reads SVGAGI. The length of the CDR3 is 14 residues. DNA for the CDR3: TGTGCCAGCAGTGACGGGGACAGGGTGTACGAGCAGTACTTC. It is translated as CASSDGDRVYEQYF.

This clone was observed a single time. The chain recombines TRBV27 with TRBJ2-7; 8 bases are a match to TRBD2. V lost 5 bases to trimming and J lost 4 bases; unmatched junction nucleotides: 4. Germline V gene sequence: CDR1 MNHEY, CDR2 SMNVEV (reference sequence). The CDR3 spans 13 residues. DNA of the CDR3: TGTGCCAGCAGTCCCAGCGGGGGATACGAGCAGTACTTC. Translation: CASSPSGGYEQYF.